These T cell receptor beta chains were read from a single sample in a study of cytomegalovirus exposure and HLA in healthy donors. Measured with immunoSEQ multiplex PCR; TCRdb has only the in-frame clones, and not every one. The sample lists about 98,000 clones; around 74% were seen once. The sample consisted of PBMCs. The receptors derive from a male donor in good health and CMV-seronegative. The conserved cysteine and the conserved F or W are not part of the CDR3 here. The order of the fields is clone size, CDR3 length, V gene, CDR3 protein. Clone size is not always given. Where it is, it says once, few, many or a class for expanded clones.

NA | 10 | TRBV27 | ASSGRRQPQH
few | 11 | TRBV19 | ASRGGRANEQF
NA | 11 | TRBV29-1 | SVDPPGQGEQY
once | 13 | TRBV19 | ASSMGGTGGTEAF
NA | 9 | TRBV9 | ASGDSYGYT
NA | 11 | TRBV6-1 | ASNHNSPYEQY
NA | 10 | TRBV29-1 | SVEEAYNEQF
NA | 16 | TRBV4-2 | ASSQSGLAGVWDYEQY
few | 14 | TRBV9 | ASSVRAGGGQETQY
NA | 16 | TRBV14 | ASSQEPSGSVGTGELF
NA | 11 | TRBV7-9 | ASSQTGVREAF
NA | 12 | TRBV15 | ATSRVAVQETQY
NA | 11 | TRBV11-2 | ASSSTSGTEAF
NA | 11 | TRBV27 | ASSLEDPYEQY
NA | 11 | TRBV9 | ASSVALDTEAF
few | 17 | TRBV28 | ASSRPGQETGRATGELF
NA | 12 | TRBV10-3 | AISGQGENTEAF
once | 11 | TRBV30 | AWSGSGVQPQH
NA | 12 | TRBV19 | ASSVGLATGELF
NA | 13 | TRBV4-1 | ASSQDVGGSSEQY
NA | 14 | TRBV7-2 | ASSSLRIRGSGELF
NA | 13 | TRBV6-5 | ASNYDRGQNTEAF
NA | 8 | TRBV30 | AWSAGSMY
NA | 12 | TRBV19 | ASSISGYGNEQF
NA | 11 | TRBV7-9 | ASSRGSTDTQY
NA | 10 | TRBV4-2 | ASRPQGYGYT
NA | 14 | TRBV19 | ASSNPTSGSIYEQY
NA | 13 | TRBV25-1 | ASSELDREESEQY
NA | 14 | TRBV9 | ASSVGTGISTDTQY
NA | 12 | TRBV30 | AWSPGQGAGGYT
NA | 11 | TRBV25-1 | ARPGQIAWEQY
once | 11 | TRBV30 | AWSVNRGEKLF
NA | 14 | TRBV11-2 | ASSPHWREIPDTQY
NA | 11 | TRBV6-6 | ASTLADRGEQY
NA | 12 | TRBV6-1 | ASSEAVAFYGYT
NA | 15 | TRBV9 | ASSVVPAGGGTDTQY
NA | 14 | TRBV28 | ASSVGGRVITGELF
once | 12 | TRBV25-1 | ASSETGPQETQY
NA | 10 | TRBV29-1 | SGGQGAGGYT
NA | 11 | TRBV5-1 | ASSPGQGLEAF
NA | 11 | TRBV2 | ASSERGTGELF
few | 12 | TRBV4-1 | ASSQGGMNTEAF
NA | 12 | TRBV5-1 | ASSSSSVVETQY
NA | 11 | TRBV27 | ASSFPGPGELF
NA | 13 | TRBV9 | ASSVEWRGSSSQY
few | 15 | TRBV4-1 | ASSQVLSRAVLTEAF
NA | 12 | TRBV2 | ASSDNPSTDTQY
few | 9 | TRBV7-2 | ASSTYNEQF
NA | 16 | TRBV7-8 | ASSFSRAHRGDNSPLH
few | 10 | TRBV13 | ASSTANQPQH
few | 11 | TRBV30 | AWSGTYTGELF
NA | 11 | TRBV7-8 | ASSLDRDYGYT
NA | 12 | TRBV5-1 | ASSFLGTSGEQY
NA | 13 | TRBV30 | AWSASGRLTGELF
NA | 17 | TRBV4-2 | ASSPMPDRFDKSNQPQH